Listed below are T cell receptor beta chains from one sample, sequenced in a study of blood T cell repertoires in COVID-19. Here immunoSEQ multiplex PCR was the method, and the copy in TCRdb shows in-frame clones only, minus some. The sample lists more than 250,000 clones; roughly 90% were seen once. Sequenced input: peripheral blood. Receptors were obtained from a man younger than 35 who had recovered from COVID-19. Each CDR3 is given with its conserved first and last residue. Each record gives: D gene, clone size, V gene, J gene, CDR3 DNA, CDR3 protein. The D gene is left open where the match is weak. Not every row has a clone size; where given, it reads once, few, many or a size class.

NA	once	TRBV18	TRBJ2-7	TGTGCCAGCTCACCATTTAACCGGGACAGCGGGTCCCAATGGGACTACGAGCAGTACTTC	CASSPFNRDSGSQWDYEQYF
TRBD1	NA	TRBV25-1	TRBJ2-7	TGTGCCAGCCGGAACTCAGGGGGCGGCGAGCAGTACTTC	CASRNSGGGEQYF
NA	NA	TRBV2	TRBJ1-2	TGTGCCAGCAGATCGACAGGCATAGGCTATGGCTACACCTTC	CASRSTGIGYGYTF
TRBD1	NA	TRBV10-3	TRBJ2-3	TGTGCCATCAGTGAGACTACGCTGACAGGGAGTCGGACAGATACGCAGTATTTT	CAISETTLTGSRTDTQYF
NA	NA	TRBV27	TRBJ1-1	TGTGCCAGCAGGATCCACGGGGGAATGAACACTGAAGCTTTCTTT	CASRIHGGMNTEAFF
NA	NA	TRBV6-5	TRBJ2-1	TGTGCCAGCAGTACCGACTATAATGAGCAGTTCTTC	CASSTDYNEQFF
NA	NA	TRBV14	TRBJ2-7	TGTGCCAGCAGCCGGGACTCCAGCTCCTACGAGCAGTACTTC	CASSRDSSSYEQYF
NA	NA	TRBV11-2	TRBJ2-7	TGTGCCAGCAGCCCTGAGGGTGGGCAGTACTTC	CASSPEGGQYF
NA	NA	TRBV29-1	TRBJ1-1	TGCAGCGTGGACAGCCCTGAAGCTTTCTTT	CSVDSPEAFF
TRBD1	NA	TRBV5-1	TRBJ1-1	TGCGCCAGCAGCTGGGGACAGCTCATGAACACTGAAGCTTTCTTT	CASSWGQLMNTEAFF